Presented here are 9 T cell receptor beta chains from one specimen sequenced in a study of T cells in localized non-small cell lung cancer. The repertoire was sequenced with immunoSEQ multiplex PCR; TCRdb's copy has only in-frame clones and lacks some. The sample shows some 71,000 clones, approximately 84% of them seen only once. The sequencing here drew on peripheral blood, taken before any cancer treatment. The receptor set was obtained from a female donor older than 55 with stage I lung adenocarcinoma.

The chain is built from TRBV6-6 and TRBJ2-7, with TRBD1 matching 8 bases. This CDR3 has 15 amino acids. The germline V gene has CDR1 MNHNY and CDR2 SVGAGI (reference sequence). Losses at the gene ends were 5 bases for V and 2 bases for J; bases not matched to a gene: 8. CDR3 sequence: CASSTSGTGAYEQYF. In nucleotides, the CDR3 is TGTGCCAGCAGTACCTCCGGGACAGGCGCCTACGAGCAGTACTTC.

This clone appeared once. V is TRBV4-2 and J is TRBJ1-4; D gene ambiguous. The germline V gene encodes CDR1 LGHNA and CDR2 YNFKEQ. V shed 8 bases and J shed 7 bases, with 8 bases lying between them. The CDR3 has 11 residues. This CDR3 reads CASASIEKLFF. The CDR3, as DNA: TGTGCCAGCGCAAGCATTGAAAAACTGTTTTTT.

This clone was recorded once. The chain joins TRBV2 to TRBJ1-5; tentatively, D is TRBD1 (5 bases). Trimming cost V 5 bases and J 4 bases, with 6 bases left between them. The CDR3 sequence is 12 residues long. Germline loops: CDR1 SNHLY, CDR2 FYNNEI. CDR3 in amino acids: CASSSGNQPQHF. In DNA form, the CDR3 reads TGTGCCAGCAGTTCAGGGAATCAGCCCCAGCATTTT.

The V gene is TRBV19, the J gene TRBJ1-3; 7 nucleotides match TRBD1. V lost 5 bases to trimming and J lost 0 bases; unmatched junction nucleotides: 4. The CDR3 length is 15 residues. Germline-derived CDR1 and CDR2 are LNHDA and SQIVND (reference sequence). CDR3 nucleotide sequence: TGTGCCAGTAGTGGACAGGCGAGCTCTGGAAACACCATATATTTT. Translating it yields CASSGQASSGNTIYF.

This sequence joins TRBV7-2 and TRBJ2-7; TRBD1 matches 10 bases. CDR3 length: 15 amino acids. Germline V lookup: CDR1 SGHTA, CDR2 FQGNSA. The V and J ends lost 5 bases and 4 bases, in that order; junction bases with no gene match: 8. The CDR3 nucleotides read TGTGCCAGCAGCGCCGGGGACAGGGGTTGGTACGAGCAGTACTTC. Amino acids: CASSAGDRGWYEQYF.

This chain uses TRBV5-4 with TRBJ1-1; D gene unclear. Germline V gene lookup returns CDR1 SGHNT and CDR2 YYREEE (reference sequence). This CDR3 region has 12 residues. Trimming removed 4 bases from V and 10 bases from J, with 14 bases in between. This CDR3 is CASSLPGGIAFF. CDR3 coding DNA: TGTGCCAGCAGCCTGCCAGGAGGAATAGCTTTCTTT.

J is TRBJ1-1 and V is TRBV29-1; the match to TRBD1 covers 8 bases. The CDR3 sequence is 11 residues long. CDR1 and CDR2 from the germline V gene are SQVTM and ANQGSEA. V lost 5 bases, J lost 5 bases, and 1 base stayed unmatched. CDR3 DNA: TGCAGCGTTTACAGGGGGACTGAAGCTTTCTTT. It is translated as CSVYRGTEAFF.

The V call is TRBV7-9, the J call TRBJ2-7, with TRBD2 matching 9 bases. There are 16 residues in the CDR3. V dropped 11 bases and J dropped 0; count of bases not matched to a gene: 14. The V gene's germline CDR1 is SEHNR and CDR2 FQNEAQ (reference sequence). CDR3 in DNA: TGTGCCGCCAGGCGGGAGGGCGCGGTATGCTCCTACGAGCAGTACTTC. Its protein product is CAARREGAVCSYEQYF. Variable domain in full (rest from reference TRBV7-9 and TRBJ2-7): DTGVSQNPRHKITKRGQNVTFRCDPISEHNRLYWYRQTLGQGPEFLTYFQNEAQLEKSRLLSDRFSAERPKGSFSTLEIQRTEQGDSAMYLCAARREGAVCSYEQYFGPGTRLTVT.

The chain carries TRBV5-8 and TRBJ1-3, with a weak D call TRBD1 (5 bases). The V gene's germline CDR1 is SGHTS and CDR2 YDEGEE. CDR3 length: 15 amino acids. V lost 1 base to trimming and J lost 2 bases, with 10 bases between them. The CDR3 reads CASSLRRGAGNTIYF. In DNA form, the CDR3 reads TGTGCCAGCAGCTTGAGGCGGGGGGCTGGAAACACCATATATTTT.